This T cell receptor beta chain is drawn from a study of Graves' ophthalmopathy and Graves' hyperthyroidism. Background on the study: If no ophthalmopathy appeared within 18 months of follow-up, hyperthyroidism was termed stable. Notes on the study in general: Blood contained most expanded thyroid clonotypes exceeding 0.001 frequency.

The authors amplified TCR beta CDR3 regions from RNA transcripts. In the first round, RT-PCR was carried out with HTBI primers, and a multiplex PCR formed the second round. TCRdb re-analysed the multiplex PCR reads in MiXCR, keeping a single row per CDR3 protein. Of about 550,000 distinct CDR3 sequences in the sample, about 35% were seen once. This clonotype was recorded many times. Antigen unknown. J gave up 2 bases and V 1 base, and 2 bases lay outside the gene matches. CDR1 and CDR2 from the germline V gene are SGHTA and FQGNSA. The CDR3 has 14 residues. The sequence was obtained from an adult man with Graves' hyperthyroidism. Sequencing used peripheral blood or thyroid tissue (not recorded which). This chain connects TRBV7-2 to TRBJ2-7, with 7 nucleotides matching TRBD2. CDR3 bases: TGTGCCAGCAGCTTAGACGGGGGGACCTACGAGCAGTACTTC. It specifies CASSLDGGTYEQYF.